A selection of T cell receptor beta chains follows, all from one sample in a study of blood T cell repertoires in COVID-19. The protocol was immunoSEQ multiplex PCR, while the TCRdb copy is restricted to in-frame clones and leaves out a portion. Among 150,000 or so clones, approximately 88% were seen once, and the ten largest hold approximately 1.3%. Sample: PBMCs or T cells enriched from blood (not recorded which). The receptor set was obtained from a woman aged 25-40 years with acute COVID-19. Both conserved end residues are part of each CDR3. The D gene is left open where the match is weak. Size values are once, few and many counts, or a class for expanded clones, and some rows have none.

TRBV15,.,TRBD1,TRBJ2-5,CATSREPPGTGRQETQYF,TGTGCCACCAGCAGAGAACCCCCTGGGACAGGGAGGCAAGAGACCCAGTACTTC
TRBV2,many,TRBD1,TRBJ2-7,CASSEKTGSYEQYF,TGTGCCAGCAGTGAGAAGACAGGGTCCTACGAGCAGTACTTC
TRBV7-2,.,.,TRBJ2-1,CASSLVSSETYNEQFF,TGTGCCAGCAGCTTAGTTTCAAGCGAAACCTACAATGAGCAGTTCTTC
TRBV9,once,TRBD1,TRBJ2-1,CASSPYGQGSFPEQFF,TGTGCCAGCAGCCCCTATGGACAGGGGTCTTTTCCTGAGCAGTTCTTC
TRBV7-8,.,TRBD2,TRBJ2-3,CASSSIVGTSGSGSDTQYF,TGTGCCAGCAGCTCGATCGTTGGGACTAGCGGGAGTGGATCAGATACGCAGTATTTT
TRBV6-6,.,.,TRBJ1-1,CASSYSGVPEAFF,TGTGCCAGCAGTTACTCGGGCGTCCCTGAAGCTTTCTTT
TRBV7-3,.,.,TRBJ2-2,CASSLAGPTGELFF,TGTGCCAGCAGCTTGGCAGGGCCCACCGGGGAGCTGTTTTTT
TRBV9,.,.,TRBJ2-7,CASSVAETGMEYEQYF,TGTGCCAGCAGCGTAGCAGAAACAGGGATGGAGTACGAGCAGTACTTC
TRBV7-6,.,.,TRBJ2-1,CASSSRPPPGGYNEQFF,TGTGCCAGCAGCTCGAGGCCGCCCCCCGGGGGCTACAATGAGCAGTTCTTC
TRBV5-4,.,.,TRBJ2-3,CASSAKQGSGTDTQYF,TGTGCCAGCAGCGCCAAACAGGGTTCGGGCACAGATACGCAGTATTTT
TRBV30,.,TRBD1,TRBJ2-7,CAWSPGTGRYEQYF,TGTGCCTGGAGTCCCGGGACAGGGAGGTACGAGCAGTACTTC
TRBV27,.,.,TRBJ1-5,CASSLSGRSNQPQHF,TGTGCCAGCAGTTTATCGGGGCGGAGCAATCAGCCCCAGCATTTT
TRBV3-1/TRBV3-2,.,TRBD2,TRBJ2-7,CASSQTSGRELEQYF,TGTGCCAGCAGCCAGACTAGCGGGAGGGAACTCGAGCAGTACTTC
TRBV28,.,.,TRBJ1-1,CASRSFGTEAFF,TGTGCCAGCAGAAGCTTTGGCACTGAAGCTTTCTTT
TRBV7-3,once,.,TRBJ2-1,CASSLPQGGSHEQFF,TGTGCCAGCAGCCTCCCGCAGGGAGGTAGCCATGAGCAGTTCTTC
TRBV12-5,.,.,TRBJ2-1,CASGLVLSRDYNEQFF,TGTGCTAGTGGTTTGGTACTGAGTCGTGATTACAATGAGCAGTTCTTC
TRBV15,.,.,TRBJ1-6,CATSNTGNSPLHF,TGTGCCACCAGCAACACAGGGAATTCACCCCTCCACTTT
TRBV2,many,.,TRBJ1-2,CASIRGTDMNYGYTF,TGTGCCAGCATAAGGGGGACGGATATGAACTATGGCTACACCTTC
TRBV10-1,.,.,TRBJ2-3,CAIYHRVPTDTQYF,TGCGCCATCTACCACAGGGTCCCCACAGATACGCAGTATTTT
TRBV7-2,.,TRBD1,TRBJ1-1,CASSPGTGVNTEAFF,TGTGCCAGCAGCCCCGGGACAGGGGTGAACACTGAAGCTTTCTTT
TRBV9,once,.,TRBJ2-1,CASSVAGTSGNEQFF,TGTGCCAGCAGCGTCGCCGGGACTTCGGGCAATGAGCAGTTCTTC
TRBV3-1/TRBV3-2,once,.,TRBJ1-1,CASSQVQGGTEAFF,TGTGCCAGCAGCCAAGTTCAGGGAGGAACTGAAGCTTTCTTT
TRBV7-6,.,.,TRBJ2-7,CASSPGPNYEQYF,TGTGCCAGCAGTCCTGGGCCCAACTACGAGCAGTACTTC
TRBV18,.,TRBD1,TRBJ1-5,CASTGTGNQPQHF,TGTGCCAGCACCGGGACAGGCAATCAGCCCCAGCATTTT
TRBV30,.,.,TRBJ1-2,CAWSRDTSLYGYTF,TGTGCCTGGAGTCGGGACACCTCGCTCTATGGCTACACCTTC
TRBV7-9,.,.,TRBJ1-3,CASSLASSGNTIYF,TGTGCCAGCAGCTTAGCTAGCTCTGGAAACACCATATATTTT
TRBV28,.,.,TRBJ2-7,CASSLLYEQYF,TGTGCCAGCAGTTTACTATACGAGCAGTACTTC
TRBV9,.,TRBD2,TRBJ2-1,CASSPSGRAGNEQFF,TGTGCCAGCAGCCCAAGCGGGAGGGCCGGGAATGAGCAGTTCTTC
TRBV7-2,once,.,TRBJ2-7,CASSLAAGKYEQYF,TGTGCCAGCAGCTTAGCGGCCGGGAAGTACGAGCAGTACTTC
TRBV5-1,.,.,TRBJ2-2,CASSRDSFNTGELFF,TGCGCCAGCAGCCGAGACAGCTTCAACACCGGGGAGCTGTTTTTT
TRBV5-5,.,TRBD2,TRBJ2-1,CASSLAGLAGPPSSYNEQFF,TGTGCCAGCAGCTTGGCGGGACTAGCGGGACCTCCCAGCTCCTACAATGAGCAGTTCTTC
TRBV20-1,once,.,TRBJ1-2,CSARQPYGYTF,TGCAGTGCTCGACAGCCCTATGGCTACACCTTC
TRBV18,.,.,TRBJ2-5,CASRRVGETQYF,TGTGCCAGCCGACGGGTCGGAGAGACCCAGTACTTC
TRBV11-2,.,TRBD1,TRBJ2-2,CASSGSGTGGFAGELFF,TGTGCCAGCAGCGGATCCGGGACAGGGGGTTTCGCCGGGGAGCTGTTTTTT
TRBV27,.,.,TRBJ2-2,CATLRRADLETGELFF,TGTGCCACCCTGAGGAGGGCGGACCTGGAAACCGGGGAGCTGTTTTTT
TRBV6-6,.,.,TRBJ1-3,CASSWDNSGNTIYF,TGTGCCAGCAGTTGGGACAACTCTGGAAACACCATATATTTT
TRBV10-3,.,TRBD2,TRBJ2-2,CAISESGSGRTGELFF,TGTGCCATCAGTGAGTCGGGTAGCGGGAGAACCGGGGAGCTGTTTTTT
TRBV19,.,TRBD1,TRBJ2-7,CASSTFSGGLIEQYF,TGTGCCAGTAGTACGTTTTCAGGGGGTCTAATCGAGCAGTACTTC
TRBV4-3,.,.,TRBJ1-6,CASSQDDYSLLSDFNSPLHF,TGCGCCAGCAGCCAAGATGATTATTCGTTACTGAGCGATTTTAATTCACCCCTCCACTTT
TRBV27,.,TRBD2,TRBJ2-2,CASSLGLATGELFF,TGTGCCAGCAGTTTGGGACTAGCGACCGGGGAGCTGTTTTTT
TRBV28,.,.,TRBJ1-6,CASSSLRGNNSPLHF,TGTGCCAGCAGTTCGCTGAGGGGGAATAATTCACCCCTCCACTTT
TRBV7-2,.,.,TRBJ2-1,CASSLGSGQSYNEQFF,TGTGCCAGCAGCTTAGGTAGCGGCCAATCCTACAATGAGCAGTTCTTC
TRBV5-1,.,.,TRBJ1-4,CASSPSMFDEKLFF,TGCGCCAGCAGCCCGAGTATGTTCGATGAAAAACTGTTTTTT
TRBV28,.,.,TRBJ1-2,CASSFLYSRRGYTF,TGTGCCAGCAGTTTTCTTTACAGTCGCAGAGGCTACACCTTC
TRBV30,.,.,TRBJ2-6,CAWSGPRAGANVLTF,TGTGCCTGGAGTGGCCCCCGGGCTGGGGCCAACGTCCTGACTTTC
TRBV11-1,.,TRBD1,TRBJ1-2,CASSLAGTGYYGYTF,TGTGCCAGCAGCTTAGCTGGGACAGGGTACTATGGCTACACCTTC
TRBV5-6,once,TRBD2,TRBJ2-5,CASSGILAGEYQETQYF,TGTGCCAGCAGCGGGATTTTAGCGGGAGAGTACCAAGAGACCCAGTACTTC
TRBV20-1,.,TRBD1,TRBJ2-1,CSASLARTGLSPVIPFF,TGCAGTGCTAGTCTAGCCCGGACAGGGCTCAGTCCAGTTATCCCGTTCTTC
TRBV10-3,few,TRBD1,TRBJ2-7,CAISGGTGERYEQYF,TGTGCCATCAGTGGGGGGACAGGGGAGAGGTACGAGCAGTACTTC
TRBV19,.,TRBD1,TRBJ1-2,CASSEAGTGGYGYTF,TGTGCCAGTAGTGAGGCCGGGACAGGGGGATATGGCTACACCTTC
TRBV9,once,TRBD1,TRBJ1-4,CASNRGQGATNEKLFF,TGTGCCAGCAACCGAGGACAGGGGGCCACTAATGAAAAACTGTTTTTT
TRBV5-4,.,.,TRBJ1-1,CASSRGRGAAEAFF,TGTGCCAGCAGTCGAGGCCGGGGGGCAGCTGAAGCTTTCTTT
TRBV5-6,.,TRBD1,TRBJ1-1,CASSLGDQGAFTEAFF,TGTGCCAGCAGCTTGGGCGATCAGGGGGCGTTCACTGAAGCTTTCTTT